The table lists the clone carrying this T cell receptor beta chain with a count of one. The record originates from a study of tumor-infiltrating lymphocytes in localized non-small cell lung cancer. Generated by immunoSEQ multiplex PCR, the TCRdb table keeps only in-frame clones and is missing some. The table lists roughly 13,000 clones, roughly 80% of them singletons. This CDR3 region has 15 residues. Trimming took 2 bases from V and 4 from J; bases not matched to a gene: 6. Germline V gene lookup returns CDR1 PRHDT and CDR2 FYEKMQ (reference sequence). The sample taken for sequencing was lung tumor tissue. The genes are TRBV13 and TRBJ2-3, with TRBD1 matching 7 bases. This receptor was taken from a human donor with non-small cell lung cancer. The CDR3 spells CASSLRQGPADTQYF. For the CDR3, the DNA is TGTGCCAGCAGCTTAAGACAGGGACCGGCAGATACGCAGTATTTT.